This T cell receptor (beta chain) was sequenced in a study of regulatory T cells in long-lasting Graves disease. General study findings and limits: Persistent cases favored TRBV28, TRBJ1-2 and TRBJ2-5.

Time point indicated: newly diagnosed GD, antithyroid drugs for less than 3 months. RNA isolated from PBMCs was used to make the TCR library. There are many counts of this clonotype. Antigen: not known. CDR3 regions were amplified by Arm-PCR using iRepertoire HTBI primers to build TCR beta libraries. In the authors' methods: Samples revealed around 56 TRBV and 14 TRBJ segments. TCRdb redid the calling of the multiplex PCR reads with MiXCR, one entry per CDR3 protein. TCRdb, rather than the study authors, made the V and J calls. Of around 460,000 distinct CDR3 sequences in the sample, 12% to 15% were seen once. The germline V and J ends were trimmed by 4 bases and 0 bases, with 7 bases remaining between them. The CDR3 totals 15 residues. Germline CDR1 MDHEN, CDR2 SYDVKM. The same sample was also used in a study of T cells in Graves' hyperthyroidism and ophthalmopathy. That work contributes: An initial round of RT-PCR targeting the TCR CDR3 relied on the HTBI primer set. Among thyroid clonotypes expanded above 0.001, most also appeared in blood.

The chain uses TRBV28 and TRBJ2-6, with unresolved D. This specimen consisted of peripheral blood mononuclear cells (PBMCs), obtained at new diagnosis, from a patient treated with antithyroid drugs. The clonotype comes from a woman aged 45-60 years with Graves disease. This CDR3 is CASSWTVSGANVLTF. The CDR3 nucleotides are TGTGCCAGCAGTTGGACGGTCTCTGGGGCCAACGTCCTGACTTTC.